This T cell receptor beta chain originates from a study of fetal regulatory T cell absence and autoimmunity. Background on the study: The IPEX patients lacked clinical diabetes but had exocrine pancreas autoimmunity.

Findings and limits, study-wide: Antigen-driven pancreatic autoimmunity before birth in IPEX was inferred from oligoclonal enrichment.

This was a survey-level run. The data were produced by immunoSEQ multiplex PCR, yet TCRdb's version contains in-frame clones alone and is incomplete. The sample records around 100,000 clones, approximately 75% being singletons. Trimming pared 5 bases from V and 3 bases from J, leaving 10 bases between. The CDR3 runs 12 residues. Germline CDR1 SQVTM, CDR2 ANQGSEA. Concerning this clone: What it binds is unknown.

Sequencing was done on a sample of pancreas tissue. This TCR was sampled from a male donor with IPEX syndrome. The chain links TRBV29-1 to TRBJ1-2; weak D call: TRBD1 (6 bases). DNA for the CDR3: TGCAGCGTTCGGTACAGGGACTATGGCTACACCTTC. Protein sequence: CSVRYRDYGYTF.